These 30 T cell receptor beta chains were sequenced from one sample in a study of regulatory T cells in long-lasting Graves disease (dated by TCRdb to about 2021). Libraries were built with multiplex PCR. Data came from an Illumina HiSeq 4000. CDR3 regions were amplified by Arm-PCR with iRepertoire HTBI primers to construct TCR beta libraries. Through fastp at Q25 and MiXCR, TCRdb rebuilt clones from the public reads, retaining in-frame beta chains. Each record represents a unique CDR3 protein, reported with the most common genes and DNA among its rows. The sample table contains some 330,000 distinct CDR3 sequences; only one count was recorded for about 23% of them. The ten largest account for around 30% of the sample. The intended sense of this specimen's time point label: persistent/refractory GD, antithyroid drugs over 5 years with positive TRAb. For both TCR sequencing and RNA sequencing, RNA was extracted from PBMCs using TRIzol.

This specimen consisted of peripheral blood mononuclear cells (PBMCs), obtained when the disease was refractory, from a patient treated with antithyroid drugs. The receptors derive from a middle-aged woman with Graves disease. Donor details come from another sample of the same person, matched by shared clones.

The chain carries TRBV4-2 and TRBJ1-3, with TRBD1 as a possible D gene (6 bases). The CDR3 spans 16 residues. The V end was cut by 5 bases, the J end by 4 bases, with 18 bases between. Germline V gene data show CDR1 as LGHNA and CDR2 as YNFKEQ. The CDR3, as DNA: TGTGCCAGCAGCGGACTACAGGGATCGTACGGAAACACCATATATTTT. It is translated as CASSGLQGSYGNTIYF.

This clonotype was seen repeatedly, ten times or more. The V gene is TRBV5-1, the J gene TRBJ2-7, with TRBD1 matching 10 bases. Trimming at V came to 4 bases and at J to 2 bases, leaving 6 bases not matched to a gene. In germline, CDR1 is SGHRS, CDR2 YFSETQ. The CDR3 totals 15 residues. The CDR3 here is CASSGRGQGAYEQYF. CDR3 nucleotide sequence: TGCGCCAGCAGCGGCCGAGGACAGGGGGCCTACGAGCAGTACTTC.

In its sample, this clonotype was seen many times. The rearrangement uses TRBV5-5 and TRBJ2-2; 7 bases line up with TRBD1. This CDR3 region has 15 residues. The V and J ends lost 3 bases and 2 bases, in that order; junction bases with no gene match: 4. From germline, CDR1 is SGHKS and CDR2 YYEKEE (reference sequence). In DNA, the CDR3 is TGTGCCAGCAGCTCCGGGACAGTAAACACCGGGGAGCTGTTTTTT. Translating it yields CASSSGTVNTGELFF.

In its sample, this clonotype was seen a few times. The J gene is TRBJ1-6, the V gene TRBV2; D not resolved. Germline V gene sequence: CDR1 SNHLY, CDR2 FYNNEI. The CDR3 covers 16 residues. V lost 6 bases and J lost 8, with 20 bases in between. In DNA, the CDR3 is TGTGCCAGCAGCCCGAACTACCAGCCCGGATATTCACCCCTCCACTTT. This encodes CASSPNYQPGYSPLHF. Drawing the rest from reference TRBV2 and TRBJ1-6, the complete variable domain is EPEVTQTPSHQVTQMGQEVILRCVPISNHLYFYWYRQILGQKVEFLVSFYNNEISEKSEIFDDQFSVERPDGSNFTLKIRSTKLEDSAMYFCASSPNYQPGYSPLHFGNGTRLTVT.

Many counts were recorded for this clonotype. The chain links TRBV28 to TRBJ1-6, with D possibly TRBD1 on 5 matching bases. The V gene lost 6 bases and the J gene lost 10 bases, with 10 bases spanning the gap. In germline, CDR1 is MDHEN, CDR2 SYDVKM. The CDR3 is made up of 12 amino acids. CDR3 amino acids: CASSPGGSPLHF. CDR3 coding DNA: TGTGCCAGCAGCCCTGGGGGATCACCCCTCCACTTT.

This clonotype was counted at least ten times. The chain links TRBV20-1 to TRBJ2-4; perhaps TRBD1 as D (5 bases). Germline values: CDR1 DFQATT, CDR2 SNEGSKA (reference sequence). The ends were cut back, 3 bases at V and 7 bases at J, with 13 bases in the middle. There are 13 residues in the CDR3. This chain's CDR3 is CSARDTGDNIQYF. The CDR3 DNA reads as TGCAGTGCTAGGGATACAGGCGATAACATTCAGTACTTC.

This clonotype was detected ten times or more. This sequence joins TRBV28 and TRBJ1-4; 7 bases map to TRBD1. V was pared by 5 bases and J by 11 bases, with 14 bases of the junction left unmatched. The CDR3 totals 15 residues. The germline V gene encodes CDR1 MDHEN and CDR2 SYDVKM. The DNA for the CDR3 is TGTGCCAGCAGTCACGGACAGGTCCAACCTAGTAAACTGTTTTTT. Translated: CASSHGQVQPSKLFF.

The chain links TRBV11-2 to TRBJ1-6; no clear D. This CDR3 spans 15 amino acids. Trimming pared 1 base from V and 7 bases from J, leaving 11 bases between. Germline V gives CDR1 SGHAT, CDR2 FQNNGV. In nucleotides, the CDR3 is TGTGCCAGCAGCTTAGGGTGGAGAAAGAATTCACCCCTCCACTTT. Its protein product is CASSLGWRKNSPLHF.

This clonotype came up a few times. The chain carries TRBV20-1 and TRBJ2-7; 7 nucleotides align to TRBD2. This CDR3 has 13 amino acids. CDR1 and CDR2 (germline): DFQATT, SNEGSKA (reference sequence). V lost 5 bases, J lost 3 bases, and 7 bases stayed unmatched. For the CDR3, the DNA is TGCAGTGCTGTCTTAGCGGGCTACTACGAGCAGTACTTC. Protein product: CSAVLAGYYEQYF.

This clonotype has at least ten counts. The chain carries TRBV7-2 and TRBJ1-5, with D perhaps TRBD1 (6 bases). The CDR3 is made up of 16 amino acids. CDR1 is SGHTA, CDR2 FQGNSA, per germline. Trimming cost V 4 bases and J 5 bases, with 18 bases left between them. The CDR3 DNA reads TGTGCCAGCAGCTCCCTCCCCAGGGGAATAGATCAGCCCCAGCATTTT. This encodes CASSSLPRGIDQPQHF.

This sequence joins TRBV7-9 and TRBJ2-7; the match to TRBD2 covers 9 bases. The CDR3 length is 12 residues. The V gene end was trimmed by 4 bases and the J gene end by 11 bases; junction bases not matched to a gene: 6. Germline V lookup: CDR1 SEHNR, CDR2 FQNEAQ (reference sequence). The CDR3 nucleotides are TGTGCCAGCAGCTCCACCGGGACTAGCAAGTACTTC. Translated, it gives CASSSTGTSKYF.

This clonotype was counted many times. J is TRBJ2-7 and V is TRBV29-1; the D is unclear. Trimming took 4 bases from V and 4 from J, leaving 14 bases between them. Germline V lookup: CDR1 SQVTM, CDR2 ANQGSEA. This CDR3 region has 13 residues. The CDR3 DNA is TGCAGCGTTGGCGGCCCGTCCTCGTACGAGCAGTACTTC. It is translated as CSVGGPSSYEQYF.

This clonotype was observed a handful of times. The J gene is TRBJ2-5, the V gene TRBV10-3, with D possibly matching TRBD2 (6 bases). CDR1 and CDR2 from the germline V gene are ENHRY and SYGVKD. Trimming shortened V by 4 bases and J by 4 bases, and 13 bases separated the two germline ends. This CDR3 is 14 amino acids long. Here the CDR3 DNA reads TGTGCCATCAGTGGATACGGGAGTCGAGAGACCCAGTACTTC. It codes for CAISGYGSRETQYF.

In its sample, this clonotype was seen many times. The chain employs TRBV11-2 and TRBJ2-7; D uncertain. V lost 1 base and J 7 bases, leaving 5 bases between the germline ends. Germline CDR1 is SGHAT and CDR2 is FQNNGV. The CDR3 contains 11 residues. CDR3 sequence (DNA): TGTGCCAGCAGCTTAGCATTGGAGCAGTACTTC. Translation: CASSLALEQYF.

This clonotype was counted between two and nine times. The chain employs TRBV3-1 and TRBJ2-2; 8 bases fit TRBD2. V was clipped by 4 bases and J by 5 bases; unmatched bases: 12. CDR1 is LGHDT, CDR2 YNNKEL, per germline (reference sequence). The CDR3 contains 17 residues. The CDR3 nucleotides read TGTGCCAGCAGCCGGCCACTAGCGGCTCTTTTAACCGGGGAGCTGTTTTTT. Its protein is CASSRPLAALLTGELFF.

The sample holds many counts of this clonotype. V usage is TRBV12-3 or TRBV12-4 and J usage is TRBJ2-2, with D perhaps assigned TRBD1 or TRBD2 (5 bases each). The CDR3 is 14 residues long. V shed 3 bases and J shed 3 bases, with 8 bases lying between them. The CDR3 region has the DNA TGTGCCAGCAGTTTCGGGACGGACACCGGGGAGCTGTTTTTT. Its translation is CASSFGTDTGELFF.

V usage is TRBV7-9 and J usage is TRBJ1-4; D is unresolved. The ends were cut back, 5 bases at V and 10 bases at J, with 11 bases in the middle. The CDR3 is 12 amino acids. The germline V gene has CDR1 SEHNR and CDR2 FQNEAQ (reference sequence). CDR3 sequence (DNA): TGTGCCAGCAGCCCCCTAAACGGAAAACTGTTTTTT. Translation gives CASSPLNGKLFF. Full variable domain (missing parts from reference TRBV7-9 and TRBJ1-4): DTGVSQNPRHKITKRGQNVTFRCDPISEHNRLYWYRQTLGQGPEFLTYFQNEAQLEKSRLLSDRFSAERPKGSFSTLEIQRTEQGDSAMYLCASSPLNGKLFFGSGTQLSVL.

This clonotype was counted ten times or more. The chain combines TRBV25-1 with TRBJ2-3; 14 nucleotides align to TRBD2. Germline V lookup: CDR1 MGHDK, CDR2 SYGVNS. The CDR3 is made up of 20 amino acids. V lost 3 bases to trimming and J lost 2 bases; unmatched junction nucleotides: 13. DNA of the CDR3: TGTGCCAGCAGTGATTGGGGGACTAGCGGGAGTCAAGGATCCACAGATACGCAGTATTTT. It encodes CASSDWGTSGSQGSTDTQYF.

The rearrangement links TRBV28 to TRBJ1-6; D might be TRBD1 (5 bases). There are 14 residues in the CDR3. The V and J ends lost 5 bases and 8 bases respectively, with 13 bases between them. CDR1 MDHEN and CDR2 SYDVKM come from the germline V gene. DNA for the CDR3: TGTGCCAGCAGTACAGGACCGGCTGATTCACCCCTCCACTTT. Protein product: CASSTGPADSPLHF.

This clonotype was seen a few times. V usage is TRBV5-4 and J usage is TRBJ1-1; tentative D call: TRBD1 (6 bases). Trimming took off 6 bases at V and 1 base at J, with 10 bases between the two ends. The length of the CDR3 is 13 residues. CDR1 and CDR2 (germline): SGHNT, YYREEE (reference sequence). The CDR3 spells CASTQGGNTEAFF. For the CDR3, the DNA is TGTGCCAGCACCCAAGGGGGGAACACTGAAGCTTTCTTT.

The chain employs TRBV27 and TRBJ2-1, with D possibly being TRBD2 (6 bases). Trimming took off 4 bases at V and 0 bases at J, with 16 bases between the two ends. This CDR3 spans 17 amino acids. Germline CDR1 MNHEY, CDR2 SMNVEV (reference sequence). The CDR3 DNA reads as TGTGCCAGCAGTTCAGGGATGAGTAGCGGCTCCTACAATGAGCAGTTCTTC. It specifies CASSSGMSSGSYNEQFF.

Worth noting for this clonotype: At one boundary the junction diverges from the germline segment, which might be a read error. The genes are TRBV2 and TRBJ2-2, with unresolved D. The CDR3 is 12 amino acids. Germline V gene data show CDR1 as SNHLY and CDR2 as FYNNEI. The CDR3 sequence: CVSSPNTGELFF. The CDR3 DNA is TGTGTCAGCAGCCCGAACACCGGGGAGCTGTTTTTT.

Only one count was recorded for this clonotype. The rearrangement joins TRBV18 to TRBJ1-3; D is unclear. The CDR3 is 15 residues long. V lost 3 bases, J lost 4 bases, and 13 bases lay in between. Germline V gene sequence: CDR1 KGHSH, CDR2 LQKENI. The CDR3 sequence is CASSPKHPGGNTIYF. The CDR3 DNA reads TGTGCCAGCTCACCGAAACATCCAGGAGGAAACACCATATATTTT.

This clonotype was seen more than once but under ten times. Written as DNA, the CDR3 is TGCGCCAGCTTCCCAGGACCAGACAGGGGGCTTTACTATGGCTACACCTTC. It is translated as CASFPGPDRGLYYGYTF. The chain combines TRBV5-1 with TRBJ1-2; 10 nucleotides match TRBD1. The CDR3 spans 17 residues. V shed 7 bases, J shed 3 bases, and the junction held 15 bases outside the gene matches. Germline values: CDR1 SGHRS, CDR2 YFSETQ.

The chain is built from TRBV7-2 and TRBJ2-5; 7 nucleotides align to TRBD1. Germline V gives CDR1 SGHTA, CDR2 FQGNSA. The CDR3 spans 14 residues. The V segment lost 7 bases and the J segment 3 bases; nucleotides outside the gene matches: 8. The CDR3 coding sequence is TGTGCCAGCACCACATGGGGGACAGAAGAGACCCAGTACTTC. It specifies CASTTWGTEETQYF.

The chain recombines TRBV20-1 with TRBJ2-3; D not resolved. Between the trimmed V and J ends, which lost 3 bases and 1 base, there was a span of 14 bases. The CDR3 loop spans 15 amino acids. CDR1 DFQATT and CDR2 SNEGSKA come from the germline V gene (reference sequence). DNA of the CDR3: TGCAGTGCTAGTAGGTCCCCCGATCGCACAGATACGCAGTATTTT. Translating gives CSASRSPDRTDTQYF.

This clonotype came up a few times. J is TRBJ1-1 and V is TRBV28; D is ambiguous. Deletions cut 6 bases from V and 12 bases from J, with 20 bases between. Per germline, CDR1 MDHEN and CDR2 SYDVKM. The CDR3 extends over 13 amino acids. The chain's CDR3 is CASRVPRAGSSFF. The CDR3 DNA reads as TGTGCCAGCAGGGTACCTAGGGCGGGAAGTTCTTTCTTT.

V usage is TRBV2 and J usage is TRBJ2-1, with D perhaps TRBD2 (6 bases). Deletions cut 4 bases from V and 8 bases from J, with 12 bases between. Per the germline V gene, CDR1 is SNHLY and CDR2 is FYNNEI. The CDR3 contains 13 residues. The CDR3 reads CASSGRLGDEQFF. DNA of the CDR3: TGTGCCAGCAGTGGGCGACTAGGTGATGAGCAGTTCTTC. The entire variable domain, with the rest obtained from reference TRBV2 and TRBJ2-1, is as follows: EPEVTQTPSHQVTQMGQEVILRCVPISNHLYFYWYRQILGQKVEFLVSFYNNEISEKSEIFDDQFSVERPDGSNFTLKIRSTKLEDSAMYFCASSGRLGDEQFFGPGTRLTVL.

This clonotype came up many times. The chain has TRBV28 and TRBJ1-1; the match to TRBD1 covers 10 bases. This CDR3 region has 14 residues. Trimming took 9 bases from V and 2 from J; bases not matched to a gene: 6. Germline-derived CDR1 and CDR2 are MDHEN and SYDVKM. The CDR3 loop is CASKKTGGNTEAFF. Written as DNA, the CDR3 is TGTGCCAGTAAGAAGACAGGGGGCAACACTGAAGCTTTCTTT. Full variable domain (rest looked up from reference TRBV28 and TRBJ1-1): DVKVTQSSRYLVKRTGEKVFLECVQDMDHENMFWYRQDPGLGLRLIYFSYDVKMKEKGDIPEGYSVSREKKERFSLILESASTNQTSMYLCASKKTGGNTEAFFGQGTRLTVV.

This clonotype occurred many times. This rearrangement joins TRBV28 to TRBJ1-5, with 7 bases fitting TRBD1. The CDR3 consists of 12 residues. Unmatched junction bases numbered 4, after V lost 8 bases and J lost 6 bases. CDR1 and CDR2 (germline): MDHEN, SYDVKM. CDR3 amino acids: CASAQGGQPQHF. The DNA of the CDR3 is TGTGCCAGCGCCCAGGGGGGTCAGCCCCAGCATTTT.